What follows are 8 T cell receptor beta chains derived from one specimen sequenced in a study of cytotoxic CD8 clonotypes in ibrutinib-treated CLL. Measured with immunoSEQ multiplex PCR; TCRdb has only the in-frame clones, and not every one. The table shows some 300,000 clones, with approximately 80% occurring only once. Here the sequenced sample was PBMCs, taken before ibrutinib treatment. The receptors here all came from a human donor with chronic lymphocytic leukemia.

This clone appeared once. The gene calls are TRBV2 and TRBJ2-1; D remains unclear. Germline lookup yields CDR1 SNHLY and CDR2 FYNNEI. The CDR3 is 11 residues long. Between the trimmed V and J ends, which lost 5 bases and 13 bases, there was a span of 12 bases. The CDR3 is CASSRAVGQFF. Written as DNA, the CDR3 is TGTGCCAGCAGTCGGGCCGTGGGACAGTTCTTC.

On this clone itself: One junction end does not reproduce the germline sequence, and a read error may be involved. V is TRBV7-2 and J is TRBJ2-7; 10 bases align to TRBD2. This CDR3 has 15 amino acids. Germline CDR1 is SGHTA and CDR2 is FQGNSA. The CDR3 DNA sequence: TGTGCCAGCAGCGTAGCGGGGGGCTACTCCTACGAGCAGTACTTC. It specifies CASSVAGGYSYEQYF. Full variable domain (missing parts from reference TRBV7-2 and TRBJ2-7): GAGVSQSPSNKVTEKGKDVELRCDPISGHTALYWYRQSLGQGLEFLIYFQGNSAPDKSGLPSDRFSAERTGGSVSTLTIQRTQQEDSAVYLCASSVAGGYSYEQYFGPGTRLTVT.

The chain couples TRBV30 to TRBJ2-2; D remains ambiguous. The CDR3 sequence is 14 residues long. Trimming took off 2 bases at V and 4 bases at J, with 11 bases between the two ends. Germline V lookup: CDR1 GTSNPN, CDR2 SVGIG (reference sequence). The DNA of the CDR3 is TGTGCCTGGAGTTTGGCCAGCCCCACCGGGGAGCTGTTTTTT. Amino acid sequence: CAWSLASPTGELFF.

The CDR3 bases are TGCGCCAGCAGCTTGGCCGGCGGGGGTTACTACGAGCAGTACTTC. Translation gives CASSLAGGGYYEQYF. The genes are TRBV5-1 and TRBJ2-7; 7 nucleotides match TRBD2. Germline CDR1 and CDR2: SGHRS and YFSETQ. The V segment lost 0 bases and the J segment 3 bases; nucleotides outside the gene matches: 6. The CDR3 is 15 residues long.

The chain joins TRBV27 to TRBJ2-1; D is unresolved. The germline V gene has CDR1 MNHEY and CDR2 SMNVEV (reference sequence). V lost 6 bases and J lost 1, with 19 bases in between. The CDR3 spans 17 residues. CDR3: CASRTPSRHGSYNEQFF. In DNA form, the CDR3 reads TGTGCCAGCAGGACCCCGTCCCGACACGGTTCCTACAATGAGCAGTTCTTC.

CDR3 in amino acids: CARSLALNRGGKGKNQPQHF. Here the CDR3 DNA reads TGTGCCAGAAGCTTGGCCCTAAACAGGGGTGGTAAAGGGAAGAATCAGCCCCAGCATTTT. V gene TRBV5-3 combines with J gene TRBJ1-5; TRBD1 agrees at 7 bases. TRBV5-3 is designated an ORF whose function remains uncertain. The CDR3 runs to 20 residues. With 0 bases clipped from V and 4 bases from J, the junction kept 19 bases outside the gene matches.

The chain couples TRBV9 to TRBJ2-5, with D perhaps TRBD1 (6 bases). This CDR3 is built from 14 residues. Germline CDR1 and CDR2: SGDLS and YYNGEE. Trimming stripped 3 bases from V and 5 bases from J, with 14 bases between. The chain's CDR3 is CASSGVGGHETQYF. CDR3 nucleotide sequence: TGTGCCAGCAGCGGAGTAGGGGGACACGAGACCCAGTACTTC.

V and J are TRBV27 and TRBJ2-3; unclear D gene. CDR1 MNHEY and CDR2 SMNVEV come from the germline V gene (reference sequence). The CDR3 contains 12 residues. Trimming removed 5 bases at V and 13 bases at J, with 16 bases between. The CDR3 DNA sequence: TGTGCCAGCAGTCGAACCCTTAGGGAAGAGTATTTT. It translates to CASSRTLREEYF.